One and the same sample provided the 10 T cell receptor beta chains below, sequenced in a study of blood T cell repertoires in COVID-19. Sequenced by immunoSEQ multiplex PCR; TCRdb stores in-frame clones only, minus some. Here the sample spans about 110,000 clones, 55% to 75% being singletons. The sample was peripheral blood. These receptors were taken from a woman aged 40 to 49 with acute or convalescent COVID-19.

The chain joins TRBV4-1 to TRBJ2-7, with D possibly being TRBD1 (5 bases). Between the trimmed V and J ends, which lost 5 bases and 1 base, there was a span of 12 bases. CDR1 is MGHRA, CDR2 YSYEKL, per germline. The CDR3 runs to 14 residues. The CDR3: CASSERQKSYEQYF. As DNA, the CDR3 is TGCGCCAGCAGCGAAAGACAGAAATCCTACGAGCAGTACTTC.

The chain couples TRBV25-1 to TRBJ1-2; D gene ambiguous. Per germline, CDR1 MGHDK and CDR2 SYGVNS. Between the trimmed V and J ends, which lost 1 base and 8 bases, there was a span of 8 bases. This CDR3 contains 12 residues. CDR3 nucleotides: TGTGCCAGCAGTGAATCGCCCCAGGGCTACACCTTC. It specifies CASSESPQGYTF.

The chain links TRBV7-9 to TRBJ2-3, with a tentative D call TRBD1 (6 bases). The V gene lost 4 bases and the J gene lost 1 base, with 18 bases spanning the gap. The germline CDR1 and CDR2 sequences are SEHNR and FQNEAQ (reference sequence). CDR3 size: 17 residues. The CDR3 DNA is TGTGCCAGCAGCTCTCCCCCGACAGGAGAGGGCACAGATACGCAGTATTTT. Its protein is CASSSPPTGEGTDTQYF.

The rearrangement joins TRBV5-4 to TRBJ2-6, with 9 bases matching TRBD1. From germline, CDR1 is SGHNT and CDR2 YYREEE (reference sequence). V was clipped by 4 bases and J by 0 bases; unmatched bases: 2. CDR3 length equals 16 residues. The CDR3 loop reads CASSRQGGSGANVLTF. The CDR3 region has the DNA TGTGCCAGCAGCCGACAGGGGGGCTCTGGGGCCAACGTCCTGACTTTC.

The genes are TRBV28 and TRBJ1-5; 9 nucleotides match TRBD1. With 3 bases clipped from V and 7 bases from J, the junction kept 4 bases outside the gene matches. There are 14 residues in the CDR3. Germline V CDR1 and CDR2: MDHEN, SYDVKM. The CDR3 nucleotides are TGTGCCAGCAGTTTTGACAGGGGGTACCAGCCCCAGCATTTT. It yields the protein CASSFDRGYQPQHF.

This chain links TRBV2 with TRBJ2-2, with D unresolved. V was clipped by 4 bases and J by 4 bases, with 7 bases between them. Germline CDR1 SNHLY, CDR2 FYNNEI. The CDR3 is made up of 13 amino acids. The CDR3 DNA follows: TGTGCCAGCAGTGCCGACTCCACCGGGGAGCTGTTTTTT. Encoded protein: CASSADSTGELFF.

This clone was found once. The chain recombines TRBV7-6 with TRBJ2-2, with 11 bases aligning to TRBD1. This CDR3 is built from 16 residues. Per germline, CDR1 SGHVS and CDR2 FNYEAQ. The J segment lost 5 bases and the V segment lost 5 bases, leaving 7 bases of the junction unmatched. The CDR3 protein is CASSPGTGGLTGELFF. As DNA, the CDR3 is TGTGCCAGCAGCCCAGGGACAGGGGGGTTAACCGGGGAGCTGTTTTTT. Variable domain in full (rest from reference TRBV7-6 and TRBJ2-2): GAGVSQSPRYKVTKRGQDVALRCDPISGHVSLYWYRQALGQGPEFLTYFNYEAQQDKSGLPNDRFSAERPEGSISTLTIQRTEQRDSAMYRCASSPGTGGLTGELFFGEGSRLTVL.

This clone has just a few counts. The V and J genes are TRBV29-1 and TRBJ2-7, with TRBD1 identical over 8 bases. This CDR3 is built from 12 residues. Germline-derived CDR1 and CDR2 are SQVTM and ANQGSEA. J lost 5 bases, V lost 6 bases, and 6 bases had no gene match. The CDR3 here is CSVTGTGDEQYF. The DNA for the CDR3 is TGCAGCGTCACCGGGACAGGAGACGAGCAGTACTTC.

The chain employs TRBV5-1 and TRBJ2-5; 12 bases are a match to TRBD1. Germline-derived CDR1 and CDR2 are SGHRS and YFSETQ. CDR3 length: 17 amino acids. V lost 0 bases, J lost 4 bases, and 7 bases stayed unmatched. The CDR3, as DNA: TGCGCCAGCAGCTTGGCGCCGGGACAGGGGGCATCAGAGACCCAGTACTTC. Its translation: CASSLAPGQGASETQYF.

The chain links TRBV4-1 to TRBJ1-3; no clear D gene. Germline CDR1 MGHRA, CDR2 YSYEKL. Trimming took off 2 bases at V and 0 bases at J, with 8 bases between the two ends. This CDR3 has 15 residues. The CDR3 DNA sequence: TGCGCCAGCAGCCAAACCCGGGACTCTGGAAACACCATATATTTT. Protein sequence: CASSQTRDSGNTIYF.